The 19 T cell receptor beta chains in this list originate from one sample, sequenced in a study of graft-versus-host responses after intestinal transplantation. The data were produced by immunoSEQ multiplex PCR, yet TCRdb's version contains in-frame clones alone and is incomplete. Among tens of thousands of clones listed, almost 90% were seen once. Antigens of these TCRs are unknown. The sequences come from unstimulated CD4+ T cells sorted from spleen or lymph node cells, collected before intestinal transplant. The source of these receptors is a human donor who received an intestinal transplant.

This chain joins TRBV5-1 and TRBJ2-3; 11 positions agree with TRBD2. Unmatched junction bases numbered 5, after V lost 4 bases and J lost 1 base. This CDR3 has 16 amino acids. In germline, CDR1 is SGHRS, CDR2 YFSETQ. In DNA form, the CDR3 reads TGCGCCAGCAGCCTGCAACTAGCGGGGGGCACAGATACGCAGTATTTT. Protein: CASSLQLAGGTDTQYF.

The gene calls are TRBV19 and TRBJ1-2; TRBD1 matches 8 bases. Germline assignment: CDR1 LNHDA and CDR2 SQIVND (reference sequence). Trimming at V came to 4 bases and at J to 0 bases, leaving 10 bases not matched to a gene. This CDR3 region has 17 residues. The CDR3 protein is CASSTRQGLLANYGYTF. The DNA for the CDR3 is TGTGCCAGTAGTACAAGACAGGGGCTCCTAGCTAACTATGGCTACACCTTC.

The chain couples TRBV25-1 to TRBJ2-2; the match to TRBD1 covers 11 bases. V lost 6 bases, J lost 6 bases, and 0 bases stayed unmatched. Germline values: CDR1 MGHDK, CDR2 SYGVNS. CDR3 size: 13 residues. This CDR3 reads CASRGQGAGELFF. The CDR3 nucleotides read TGTGCCAGCAGGGGACAGGGGGCCGGGGAGCTGTTTTTT.

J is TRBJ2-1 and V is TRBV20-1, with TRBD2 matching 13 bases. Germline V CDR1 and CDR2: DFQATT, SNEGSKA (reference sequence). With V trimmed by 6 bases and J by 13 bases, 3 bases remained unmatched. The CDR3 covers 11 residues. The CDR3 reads CSATSGGPQFF. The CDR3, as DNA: TGCAGTGCGACTAGCGGGGGGCCCCAGTTCTTC.

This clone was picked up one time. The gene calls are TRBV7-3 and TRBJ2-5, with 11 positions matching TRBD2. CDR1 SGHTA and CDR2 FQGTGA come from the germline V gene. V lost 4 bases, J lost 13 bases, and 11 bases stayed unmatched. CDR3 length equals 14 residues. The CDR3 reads CASSSLAGVQHLYF. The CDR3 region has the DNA TGTGCCAGCAGCTCACTAGCGGGGGTCCAACATTTGTACTTC. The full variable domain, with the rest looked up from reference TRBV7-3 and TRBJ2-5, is GAGVSQTPSNKVTEKGKYVELRCDPISGHTALYWYRQSLGQGPEFLIYFQGTGAADDSGLPNDRFFAVRPEGSVSTLKIQRTERGDSAVYLCASSSLAGVQHLYFGPGTRLLVL.

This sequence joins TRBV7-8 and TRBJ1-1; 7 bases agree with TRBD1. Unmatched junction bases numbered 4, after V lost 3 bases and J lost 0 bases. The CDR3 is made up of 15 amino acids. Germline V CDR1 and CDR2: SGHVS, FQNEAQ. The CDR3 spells CASSLYRGLNTEAFF. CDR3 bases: TGTGCCAGCAGCTTGTACAGGGGTCTGAACACTGAAGCTTTCTTT.

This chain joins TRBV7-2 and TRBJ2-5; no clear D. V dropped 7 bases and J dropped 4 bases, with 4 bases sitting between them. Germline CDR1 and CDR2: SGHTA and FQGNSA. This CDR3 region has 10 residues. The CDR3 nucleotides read TGTGCCAGCAACGGAGAGACCCAGTACTTC. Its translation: CASNGETQYF.

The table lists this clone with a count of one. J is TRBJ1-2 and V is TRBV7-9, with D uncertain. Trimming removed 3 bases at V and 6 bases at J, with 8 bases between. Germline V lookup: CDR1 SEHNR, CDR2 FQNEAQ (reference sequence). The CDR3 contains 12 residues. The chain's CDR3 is CASSFLRNGYTF. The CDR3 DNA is TGTGCCAGCAGCTTTCTCAGGAATGGCTACACCTTC.

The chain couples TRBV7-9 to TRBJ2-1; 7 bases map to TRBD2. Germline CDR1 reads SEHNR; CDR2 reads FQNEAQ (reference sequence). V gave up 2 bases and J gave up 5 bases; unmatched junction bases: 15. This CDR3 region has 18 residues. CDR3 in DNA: TGTGCCAGCAGCTTAAATCCCGCCGGCGCGCGGGGGAACAATGAGCAGTTCTTC. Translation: CASSLNPAGARGNNEQFF.

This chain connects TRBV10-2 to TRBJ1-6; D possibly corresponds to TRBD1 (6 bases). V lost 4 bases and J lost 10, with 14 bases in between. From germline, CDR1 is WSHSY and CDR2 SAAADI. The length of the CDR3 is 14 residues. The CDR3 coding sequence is TGCGCCAGCAGTGTGGGGGGGGCAGGGTCACCCCTCCACTTT. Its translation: CASSVGGAGSPLHF.

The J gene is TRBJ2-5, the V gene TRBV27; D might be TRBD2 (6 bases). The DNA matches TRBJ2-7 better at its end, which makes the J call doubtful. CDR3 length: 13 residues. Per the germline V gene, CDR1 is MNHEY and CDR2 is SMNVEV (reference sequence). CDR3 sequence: CASSLGTPYEQYF. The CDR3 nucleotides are TGTGCCAGCAGTTTAGGGACTCCCTACGAGCAGTACTTC.

CDR3 nucleotides: TGTGCCACCAGCAGACTTCCAGGGGCCTCCTACGAGCAGTACTTC. As protein: CATSRLPGASYEQYF. V usage is TRBV15 and J usage is TRBJ2-7, with D perhaps TRBD1 (6 bases). Trimming left V 2 bases short and J 0 bases short, with 11 bases between. CDR3 size: 15 residues. CDR1 and CDR2 (germline): LNHNV, YYDKDF (reference sequence).

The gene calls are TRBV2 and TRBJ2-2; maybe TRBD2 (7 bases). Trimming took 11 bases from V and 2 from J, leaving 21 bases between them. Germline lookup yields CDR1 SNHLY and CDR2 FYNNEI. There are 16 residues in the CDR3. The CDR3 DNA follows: TGTGCCGGAAGGGGGAGGGCAGTAGGTAACACCGGGGAGCTGTTTTTT. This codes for CAGRGRAVGNTGELFF.

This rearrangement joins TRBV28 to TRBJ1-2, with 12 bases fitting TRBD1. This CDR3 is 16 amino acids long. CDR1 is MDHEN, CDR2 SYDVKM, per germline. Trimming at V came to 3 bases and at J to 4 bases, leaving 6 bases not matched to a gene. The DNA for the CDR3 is TGTGCCAGCAGTTTTGCCGGGACAGGGGGCTCCTATGGCTACACCTTC. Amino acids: CASSFAGTGGSYGYTF.

The CDR3 region is CASSVVEGLEKLFF. The CDR3 coding sequence is TGTGCCAGCAGCGTAGTTGAGGGCTTGGAAAAACTGTTTTTT. The V and J genes are TRBV9 and TRBJ1-4; D not certain. Germline V gene lookup returns CDR1 SGDLS and CDR2 YYNGEE. This CDR3 is 14 amino acids long. V lost 0 bases and J lost 8, with 11 bases in between.

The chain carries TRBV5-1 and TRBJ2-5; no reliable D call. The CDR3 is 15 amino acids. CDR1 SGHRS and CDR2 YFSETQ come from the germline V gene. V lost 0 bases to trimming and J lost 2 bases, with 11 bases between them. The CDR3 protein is CASSLASARQETQYF. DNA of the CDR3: TGCGCCAGCAGCTTGGCGTCCGCCAGACAAGAGACCCAGTACTTC. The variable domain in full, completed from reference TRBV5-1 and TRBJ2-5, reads KAGVTQTPRYLIKTRGQQVTLSCSPISGHRSVSWYQQTPGQGLQFLFEYFSETQRNKGNFPGRFSGRQFSNSRSEMNVSTLELGDSALYLCASSLASARQETQYFGPGTRLLVL.

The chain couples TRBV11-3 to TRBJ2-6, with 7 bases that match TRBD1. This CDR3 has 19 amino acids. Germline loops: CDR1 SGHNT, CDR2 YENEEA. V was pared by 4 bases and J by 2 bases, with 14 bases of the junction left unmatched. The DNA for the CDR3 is TGTGCCAGCAGCTCAGGGGGTCGGGGACGGGTGGCTGGGGCCAACGTCCTGACTTTC. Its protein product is CASSSGGRGRVAGANVLTF.

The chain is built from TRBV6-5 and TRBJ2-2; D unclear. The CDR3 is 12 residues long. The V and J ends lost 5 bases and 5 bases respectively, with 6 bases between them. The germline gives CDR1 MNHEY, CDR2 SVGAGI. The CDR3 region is CASSLETGELFF. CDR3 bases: TGTGCCAGCAGTCTAGAGACCGGGGAGCTGTTTTTT.

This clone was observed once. The CDR3 loop is CASSRTGTAFDEQYF. The CDR3 DNA reads TGTGCCAGCAGTCGCACCGGGACAGCCTTCGACGAGCAGTACTTC. The chain uses TRBV2 and TRBJ2-7; 7 bases are shared with TRBD1. Germline lookup yields CDR1 SNHLY and CDR2 FYNNEI. Trimming at V came to 5 bases and at J to 5 bases, leaving 12 bases not matched to a gene. The CDR3 is 15 amino acids.